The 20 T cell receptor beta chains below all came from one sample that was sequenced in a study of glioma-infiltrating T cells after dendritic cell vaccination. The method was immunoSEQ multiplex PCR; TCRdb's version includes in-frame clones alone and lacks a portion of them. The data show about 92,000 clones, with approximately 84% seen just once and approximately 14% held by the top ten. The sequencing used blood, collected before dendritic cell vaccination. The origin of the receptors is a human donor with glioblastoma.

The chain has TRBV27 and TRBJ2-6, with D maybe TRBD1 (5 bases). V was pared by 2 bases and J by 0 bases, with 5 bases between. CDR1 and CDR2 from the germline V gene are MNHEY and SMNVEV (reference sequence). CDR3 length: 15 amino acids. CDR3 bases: TGTGCCAGCAGTTTAGGGGCCTCTGGGGCCAACGTCCTGACTTTC. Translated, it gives CASSLGASGANVLTF.

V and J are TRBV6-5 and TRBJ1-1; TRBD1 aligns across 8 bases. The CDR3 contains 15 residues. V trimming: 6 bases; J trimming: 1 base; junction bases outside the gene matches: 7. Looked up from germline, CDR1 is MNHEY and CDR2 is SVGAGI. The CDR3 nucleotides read TGTGCCAGCAGCGCAGGGGGCTCCCAGAACACTGAAGCTTTCTTT. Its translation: CASSAGGSQNTEAFF.

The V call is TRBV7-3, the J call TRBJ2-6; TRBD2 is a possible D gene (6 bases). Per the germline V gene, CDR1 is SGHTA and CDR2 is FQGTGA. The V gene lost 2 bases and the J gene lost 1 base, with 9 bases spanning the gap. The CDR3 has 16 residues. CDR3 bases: TGTGCCAGCAGCTTATTCGGGGGATCTGGGGCCAACGTCCTGACTTTC. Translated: CASSLFGGSGANVLTF.

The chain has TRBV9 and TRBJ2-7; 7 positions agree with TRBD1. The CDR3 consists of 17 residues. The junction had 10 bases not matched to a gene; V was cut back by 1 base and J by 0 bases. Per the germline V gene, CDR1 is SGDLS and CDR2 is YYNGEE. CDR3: CASSVNPDRVSSYEQYF. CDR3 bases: TGTGCCAGCAGCGTAAACCCCGACAGGGTGAGCTCCTACGAGCAGTACTTC.

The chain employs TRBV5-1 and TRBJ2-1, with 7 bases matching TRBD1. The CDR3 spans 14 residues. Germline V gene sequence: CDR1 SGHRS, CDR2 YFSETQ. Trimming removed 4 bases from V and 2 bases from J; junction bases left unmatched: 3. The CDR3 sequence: CASSGGQTYNEQFF. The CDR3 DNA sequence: TGCGCCAGCAGCGGGGGACAGACCTACAATGAGCAGTTCTTC.

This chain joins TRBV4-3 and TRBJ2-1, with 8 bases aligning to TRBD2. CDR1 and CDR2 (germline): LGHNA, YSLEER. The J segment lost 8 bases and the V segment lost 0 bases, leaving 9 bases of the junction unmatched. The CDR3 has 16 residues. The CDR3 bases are TGCGCCAGCAGCCAAGATGTCCGGGGGGGCCTTGATGAGCAGTTCTTC. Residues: CASSQDVRGGLDEQFF.

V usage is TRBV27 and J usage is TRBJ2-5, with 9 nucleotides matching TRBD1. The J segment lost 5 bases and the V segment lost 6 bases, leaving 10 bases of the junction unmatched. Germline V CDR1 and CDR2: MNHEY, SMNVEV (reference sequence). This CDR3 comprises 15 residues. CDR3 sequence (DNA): TGTGCCAGCAGCAACACAGGGGGCTCTTGGGAGACCCAGTACTTC. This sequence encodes CASSNTGGSWETQYF.

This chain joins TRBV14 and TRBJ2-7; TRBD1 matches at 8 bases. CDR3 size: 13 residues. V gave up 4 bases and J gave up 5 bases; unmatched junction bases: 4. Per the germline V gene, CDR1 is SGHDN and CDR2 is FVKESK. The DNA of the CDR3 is TGTGCCAGCAGCCCGGGACAGGCTCACGAGCAGTACTTC. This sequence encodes CASSPGQAHEQYF.

The CDR3 loop is CASSERQGTYNEQFF. CDR3 DNA: TGTGCCAGCAGCGAGAGACAGGGAACCTACAATGAGCAGTTCTTC. This chain connects TRBV5-4 to TRBJ2-1; 7 bases are a match to TRBD1. Germline CDR1 is SGHNT and CDR2 is YYREEE (reference sequence). The CDR3 is 15 amino acids. Losses at the gene ends were 4 bases for V and 2 bases for J; bases not matched to a gene: 6.

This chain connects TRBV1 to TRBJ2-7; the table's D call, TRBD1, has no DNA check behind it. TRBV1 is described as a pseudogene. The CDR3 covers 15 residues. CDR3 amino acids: CTSSQDGPANYEQYF. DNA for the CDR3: TGCACCAGCAGCCAAGATGGGCCCGCCAACTACGAGCAGTACTTC.

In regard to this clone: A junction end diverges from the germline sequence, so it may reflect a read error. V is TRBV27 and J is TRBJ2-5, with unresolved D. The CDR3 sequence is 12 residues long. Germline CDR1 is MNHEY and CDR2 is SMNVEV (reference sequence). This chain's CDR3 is CASRLHQGTQYF. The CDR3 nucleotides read TGTGCCAGCAGACTACACCAAGGGACCCAGTACTTC.

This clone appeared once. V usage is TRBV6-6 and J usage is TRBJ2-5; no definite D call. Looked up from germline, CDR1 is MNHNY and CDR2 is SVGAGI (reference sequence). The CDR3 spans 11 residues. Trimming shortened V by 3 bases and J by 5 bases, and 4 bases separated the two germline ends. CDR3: CASSYLETQYF. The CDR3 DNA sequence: TGTGCCAGCAGTTATCTGGAGACCCAGTACTTC.

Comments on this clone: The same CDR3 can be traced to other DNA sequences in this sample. The CDR3 nucleotides are TGTGCCAGCTCACCATTGGACAGGGATTCACCCCTCCACTTT. Its translation is CASSPLDRDSPLHF. The chain couples TRBV18 to TRBJ1-6; 8 nucleotides match TRBD1. The length of the CDR3 is 14 residues. CDR1 is KGHSH and CDR2 is LQKENI in the germline V gene. The V gene end was trimmed by 2 bases and the J gene end by 8 bases; junction bases not matched to a gene: 2.

The CDR3 here is CASSVVLGQGIKNTGELFF. CDR3 in DNA: TGTGCCAGCAGCGTAGTTCTCGGACAGGGGATAAAGAACACCGGGGAGCTGTTTTTT. The chain carries TRBV9 and TRBJ2-2; 9 bases are shared with TRBD1. This CDR3 has 19 residues. CDR1 is SGDLS, CDR2 YYNGEE, per germline. The V and J ends lost 0 bases and 1 base, in that order; junction bases with no gene match: 10.

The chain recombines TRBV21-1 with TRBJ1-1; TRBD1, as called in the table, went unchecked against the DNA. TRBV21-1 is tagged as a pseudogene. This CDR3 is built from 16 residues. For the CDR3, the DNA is TGTGCCAGCAGCAATCGGGCGACAGGATTGAACACTGAAGCTTTCTTT. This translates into CASSNRATGLNTEAFF.

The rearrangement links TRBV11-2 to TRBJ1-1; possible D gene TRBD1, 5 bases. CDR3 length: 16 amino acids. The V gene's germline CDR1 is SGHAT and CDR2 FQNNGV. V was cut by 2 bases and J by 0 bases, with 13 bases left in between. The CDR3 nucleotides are TGTGCCAGCAGCTTATGGGGCCAGGCCATGAACACTGAAGCTTTCTTT. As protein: CASSLWGQAMNTEAFF. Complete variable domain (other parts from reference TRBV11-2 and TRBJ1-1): EAGVAQSPRYKIIEKRQSVAFWCNPISGHATLYWYQQILGQGPKLLIQFQNNGVVDDSQLPKDRFSAERLKGVDSTLKIQPAKLEDSAVYLCASSLWGQAMNTEAFFGQGTRLTVV.

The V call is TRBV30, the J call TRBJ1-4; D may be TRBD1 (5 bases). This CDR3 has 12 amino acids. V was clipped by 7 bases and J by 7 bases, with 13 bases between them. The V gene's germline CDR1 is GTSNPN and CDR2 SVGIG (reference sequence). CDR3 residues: CASPGDPEKLFF. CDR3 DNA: TGTGCCTCGCCGGGGGATCCTGAAAAACTGTTTTTT.

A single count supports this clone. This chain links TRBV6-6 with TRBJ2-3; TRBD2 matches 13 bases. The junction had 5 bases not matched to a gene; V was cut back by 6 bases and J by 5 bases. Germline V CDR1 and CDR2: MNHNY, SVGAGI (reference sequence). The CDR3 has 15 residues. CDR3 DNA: TGTGCCAGCAGCCGGACTAGCGGGAGAGGAGATACGCAGTATTTT. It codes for CASSRTSGRGDTQYF.

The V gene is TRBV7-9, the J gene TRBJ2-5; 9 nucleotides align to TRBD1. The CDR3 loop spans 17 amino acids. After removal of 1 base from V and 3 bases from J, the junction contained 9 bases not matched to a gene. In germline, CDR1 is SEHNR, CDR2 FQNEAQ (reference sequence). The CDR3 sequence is CASSLGPGQGVEETQYF. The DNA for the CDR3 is TGTGCCAGCAGCTTAGGTCCGGGACAGGGTGTTGAAGAGACCCAGTACTTC.

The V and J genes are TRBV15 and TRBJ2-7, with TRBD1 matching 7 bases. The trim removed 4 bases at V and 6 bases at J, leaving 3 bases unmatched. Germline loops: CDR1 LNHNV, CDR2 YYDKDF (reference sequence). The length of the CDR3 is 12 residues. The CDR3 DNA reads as TGTGCCACCAGCACCGGACAGGTCGAGCAGTACTTC. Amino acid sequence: CATSTGQVEQYF.